This TCR beta chain was observed in a study of blood T cell repertoires in COVID-19. TCRdb's table, derived via immunoSEQ multiplex PCR, lists solely in-frame clones and lacks some. This table has about 47,000 clones, 65% to 85% appearing once. The ends lost 4 bases at V and 3 bases at J; junction bases unmatched: 11. The CDR3 has 16 residues. Germline assignment: CDR1 MNHNS and CDR2 SASEGT. The J gene is TRBJ2-7, the V gene TRBV6-1, with 8 bases lining up with TRBD2. Input material: peripheral blood. The sequence derives from a woman of 80 years or more with COVID-19, enrolled during active disease. The CDR3 spells CASSVASRGGYYEQYF. In DNA, the CDR3 is TGTGCCAGCAGTGTGGCTAGCCGGGGGGGTTACTACGAGCAGTACTTC.